These 6 T cell receptor beta chains were all obtained from the same sample, sequenced in a study of blood T cell repertoires in COVID-19. Measured with immunoSEQ multiplex PCR; TCRdb has only the in-frame clones, and not every one. Here the sample spans about 250,000 clones, roughly nine tenths being singletons. The sample consisted of peripheral blood. The receptors originated from a woman aged 55-75 years who had recovered from COVID-19.

V usage is TRBV9 and J usage is TRBJ2-3; 7 positions match TRBD2. The junction had 9 bases not matched to a gene; V was cut back by 2 bases and J by 0 bases. In germline, CDR1 is SGDLS, CDR2 YYNGEE. There are 17 residues in the CDR3. CDR3 coding DNA: TGTGCCAGCAGCGTTCGGGGTGGCGGGGGTAGCACAGATACGCAGTATTTT. Its translation is CASSVRGGGGSTDTQYF.

The chain carries TRBV5-1 and TRBJ1-1; D not certain. CDR1 SGHRS and CDR2 YFSETQ come from the germline V gene. The CDR3 is made up of 15 amino acids. Trimming removed 2 bases from V and 0 bases from J, with 11 bases in between. The CDR3 reads CASSFEGVMNTEAFF. In nucleotides, the CDR3 is TGCGCCAGCAGCTTTGAGGGTGTCATGAACACTGAAGCTTTCTTT.

The CDR3 bases are TGTGCCAGTAGCTCAACAGGCACCTCTGGAAACACCATATATTTT. This sequence encodes CASSSTGTSGNTIYF. The chain combines TRBV19 with TRBJ1-3; D perhaps matches TRBD1 (5 bases). Deletions cut 6 bases from V and 0 bases from J, with 12 bases between. The CDR3 sequence is 15 residues long. Germline lookup yields CDR1 LNHDA and CDR2 SQIVND (reference sequence).

V is TRBV27 and J is TRBJ1-2, with a possible D match to TRBD1 (6 bases). The CDR3 covers 14 residues. Trimming shortened V by 6 bases and J by 4 bases, and 15 bases separated the two germline ends. Germline CDR1 MNHEY, CDR2 SMNVEV (reference sequence). The CDR3 sequence is CASSLGGGPYGYTF. CDR3 DNA sequence: TGTGCCAGCAGCCTTGGGGGCGGCCCCTATGGCTACACCTTC.

The rearrangement joins TRBV10-2 to TRBJ2-4, with D possibly TRBD2 on 5 matching bases. Germline assignment: CDR1 WSHSY and CDR2 SAAADI. Trimming cost V 3 bases and J 1 base, with 13 bases left between them. The CDR3 runs to 16 residues. CDR3 region: CASSDEGVVAKNIQYF. In nucleotides, the CDR3 is TGCGCCAGCAGTGACGAGGGTGTGGTTGCCAAAAACATTCAGTACTTC.

CDR3 protein: CASSNGQYRLTDTQYF. CDR3 nucleotide sequence: TGTGCCAGTAGTAACGGACAGTACAGGCTCACAGATACGCAGTATTTT. The chain joins TRBV19 to TRBJ2-3; possibly TRBD1 for D (6 bases). Trimming shortened V by 4 bases and J by 2 bases, and 16 bases separated the two germline ends. Germline V lookup: CDR1 LNHDA, CDR2 SQIVND (reference sequence). The CDR3 totals 16 residues.